A single sample gave rise to the 27 T cell receptor beta chains below, sequenced in a study of radiotherapy plus CTLA-4 blockade in lung cancer (dated by TCRdb to about 2018). The library was produced with the immunoSEQ multiplex PCR assay. TCRdb carries this immuneACCESS record with in-frame sequences only. Its versions omit some clonotypes, under half of them owing to an unresolved V gene in the studies checked, with the rest unexplained. The sample table records 85,000 to 95,000 clones; roughly 80% of these occur just once. Around 25% of the sample is held by the ten biggest clonotypes. The sequencing used peripheral blood, collected from a patient treated with radiotherapy plus ipilimumab. The receptors stem from a human donor with non-small cell lung cancer that progressed on radiotherapy plus ipilimumab.

As to this clone: At one boundary the junction diverges from the germline segment, which might be a read error. The V and J genes are TRBV7-7 and TRBJ1-1; D gene uncertain. This CDR3 contains 13 residues. Germline V gene sequence: CDR1 SSHAT, CDR2 FNYEAQ (reference sequence). CDR3: CASSPDGNTEAFF. The CDR3 nucleotides are TGTGCTAGCAGCCCTGACGGAAACACTGAAGCTTTCTTT.

The chain is built from TRBV7-6 and TRBJ2-1, with 7 bases fitting TRBD2. Germline CDR1 reads SGHVS; CDR2 reads FNYEAQ. The junction had 6 bases not matched to a gene; V was cut back by 1 base and J by 3 bases. This CDR3 comprises 16 residues. CDR3 DNA sequence: TGTGCCAGCAGCTTAGGCAGTCTAGCGGACTACAATGAGCAGTTCTTC. Translated: CASSLGSLADYNEQFF.

The J gene is TRBJ2-7, the V gene TRBV29-1; 8 nucleotides agree with TRBD2. CDR1 and CDR2 (germline): SQVTM, ANQGSEA. The junction had 9 bases not matched to a gene; V was cut back by 1 base and J by 1 base. This CDR3 contains 16 residues. The CDR3 nucleotides read TGCAGCGTTGAAGGGACTACTAGCGGACCTTCCTACGAGCAGTACTTC. Amino acid sequence: CSVEGTTSGPSYEQYF.

The V call is TRBV28, the J call TRBJ2-5; D may be TRBD2 (5 bases). The CDR3 is 14 residues long. The germline gives CDR1 MDHEN, CDR2 SYDVKM. Deletions cut 2 bases from V and 1 base from J, with 8 bases between. CDR3 bases: TGTGCCAGCAGTTTAAGCGGTTTCCAAGAGACCCAGTACTTC. It translates to CASSLSGFQETQYF.

The J gene is TRBJ1-4, the V gene TRBV5-4; D not resolved. The CDR3 contains 14 residues. Germline V lookup: CDR1 SGHNT, CDR2 YYREEE (reference sequence). Trimming took 0 bases from V and 2 from J, leaving 5 bases between them. CDR3 in DNA: TGTGCCAGCAGCTTGGGGGAGACTAATGAAAAACTGTTTTTT. It encodes CASSLGETNEKLFF.

The gene calls are TRBV6-6 and TRBJ2-7, with a tentative D call TRBD2 (6 bases). The CDR3 length is 14 residues. The ends were cut back, 5 bases at V and 3 bases at J, with 14 bases in the middle. In germline, CDR1 is MNHNY, CDR2 SVGAGI (reference sequence). The CDR3 nucleotides read TGTGCCAGCAGTCGGGACTTTAACTACTACGAGCAGTACTTC. Its protein is CASSRDFNYYEQYF.

This chain links TRBV6-6 with TRBJ2-7; no definite D call. In germline, CDR1 is MNHNY, CDR2 SVGAGI (reference sequence). The CDR3 has 14 amino acids. The V end lost 0 bases, the J end lost 0 bases, and 6 bases lay between the germline ends. This CDR3 is CASSYSKASYEQYF. Written as DNA, the CDR3 is TGTGCCAGCAGTTACTCGAAGGCCTCCTACGAGCAGTACTTC.

The CDR3 here is CASSLTGADTQYF. DNA of the CDR3: TGCGCCAGCAGCTTGACAGGGGCAGATACGCAGTATTTT. The chain couples TRBV5-1 to TRBJ2-3; 7 nucleotides line up with TRBD1. The V and J ends lost 1 base and 4 bases, in that order; junction bases with no gene match: 0. CDR3 length: 13 residues. The V gene's germline CDR1 is SGHRS and CDR2 YFSETQ.

The chain recombines TRBV19 with TRBJ2-7; TRBD2 agrees at 14 bases. The germline V gene encodes CDR1 LNHDA and CDR2 SQIVND (reference sequence). V shed 7 bases and J 5 bases; nucleotides not matched to a gene: 7. CDR3 length equals 15 residues. CDR3 coding DNA: TGTGCCAGTACCGCCGGGACTAGCGGGAGCAACGAGCAGTACTTC. This translates into CASTAGTSGSNEQYF.

Note on this clone: The sample carries other DNA sequences with the same CDR3. This chain uses TRBV27 with TRBJ2-1, with 10 bases aligning to TRBD2. CDR1 is MNHEY, CDR2 SMNVEV, per germline (reference sequence). V shed 6 bases, J shed 4 bases, and the junction held 6 bases outside the gene matches. CDR3 length: 15 residues. The CDR3 sequence: CASSHGLAEYNEQFF. CDR3 in DNA: TGTGCCAGCAGCCATGGACTAGCGGAGTACAATGAGCAGTTCTTC.

The chain is built from TRBV7-3 and TRBJ1-3; no reliable D call. The CDR3 is made up of 16 amino acids. With 2 bases removed from V and 0 bases from J, the gap between germline ends came to 11 bases. Germline CDR1 reads SGHTA; CDR2 reads FQGTGA. Here the CDR3 DNA reads TGTGCCAGCAGCTTAGTACACAGCCCCTCTGGAAACACCATATATTTT. Protein product: CASSLVHSPSGNTIYF.

This clone was detected only once. DNA of the CDR3: TGTGCCTGGAGTGATGGACTCCAAGAGACCCAGTACTTC. This sequence encodes CAWSDGLQETQYF. The chain has TRBV30 and TRBJ2-5; D possibly corresponds to TRBD2 (5 bases). Trimming cost V 1 base and J 1 base, with 7 bases left between them. This CDR3 has 13 residues. Germline-derived CDR1 and CDR2 are GTSNPN and SVGIG (reference sequence).

The rearrangement joins TRBV19 to TRBJ2-1; D is unclear. V was trimmed by 6 bases and J by 0 bases, leaving 15 bases between them. This CDR3 contains 16 residues. CDR1 is LNHDA, CDR2 SQIVND, per germline (reference sequence). CDR3 loop: CASRRGDLSSYNEQFF. The DNA of the CDR3 is TGTGCCAGTAGAAGAGGCGACTTGAGCTCCTACAATGAGCAGTTCTTC.

The chain carries TRBV30 and TRBJ1-1; D unresolved. The CDR3 spans 12 residues. The germline V gene encodes CDR1 GTSNPN and CDR2 SVGIG (reference sequence). V shed 0 bases and J shed 6 bases, with 8 bases lying between them. Here the CDR3 DNA reads TGTGCCTGGAGTGTACGAACCTCTGAAGCTTTCTTT. Translated: CAWSVRTSEAFF. The full variable domain, its missing parts supplied by reference TRBV30 and TRBJ1-1, is SQTIHQWPATLVQPVGSPLSLECTVEGTSNPNLYWYRQAAGRGLQLLFYSVGIGQISSEVPQNLSASRPQDRQFILSSKKLLLSDSGFYLCAWSVRTSEAFFGQGTRLTVV.

J is TRBJ1-5 and V is TRBV27; TRBD1 aligns across 7 bases. Germline V gene sequence: CDR1 MNHEY, CDR2 SMNVEV (reference sequence). The CDR3 has 15 residues. The J segment lost 0 bases and the V segment lost 7 bases, leaving 6 bases of the junction unmatched. In DNA, the CDR3 is TGTGCCAGCAAGGGAGGGGGCTCTAGCAATCAGCCCCAGCATTTT. It yields the protein CASKGGGSSNQPQHF.

CDR3 amino acids: CASSPDGRALETQYF. Here the CDR3 DNA reads TGTGCCAGCTCACCAGACGGGAGGGCCTTGGAGACCCAGTACTTC. This sequence joins TRBV18 and TRBJ2-5; 8 positions agree with TRBD2. This CDR3 has 15 amino acids. CDR1 is KGHSH, CDR2 LQKENI, per germline. Trimming removed 2 bases from V and 5 bases from J; junction bases left unmatched: 7.

A note on this clone: This same CDR3 is encoded by further DNA sequences in the sample. This sequence joins TRBV6-5 and TRBJ2-2; D gene unclear. Germline assignment: CDR1 MNHEY and CDR2 SVGAGI. There are 15 residues in the CDR3. V lost 2 bases and J lost 5, with 12 bases in between. CDR3 bases: TGTGCCAGCAGTTACGCCACCCGGTGGACCGGGGAGCTGTTTTTT. The encoded protein is CASSYATRWTGELFF.

The chain employs TRBV5-1 and TRBJ2-3; 7 nucleotides align to TRBD2. This CDR3 comprises 17 residues. The J segment lost 4 bases and the V segment lost 3 bases, leaving 14 bases of the junction unmatched. The germline CDR1 and CDR2 sequences are SGHRS and YFSETQ. The CDR3 DNA reads TGCGCCAGCAGCTCCTGGGGGGAGGGAGTGGGCCCAGATACGCAGTATTTT. This codes for CASSSWGEGVGPDTQYF.

The chain carries TRBV19 and TRBJ2-1, with 11 bases identical to TRBD2. The CDR3 runs 15 residues. Trimming at V came to 3 bases and at J to 4 bases, leaving 2 bases not matched to a gene. Germline CDR1 LNHDA, CDR2 SQIVND (reference sequence). CDR3 nucleotide sequence: TGTGCCAGTAGTATGGCTAGCGGGAGGTACAATGAGCAGTTCTTC. It is translated as CASSMASGRYNEQFF. Combining the CDR3 with reference TRBV19 and TRBJ2-1 gives the whole variable domain DGGITQSPKYLFRKEGQNVTLSCEQNLNHDAMYWYRQDPGQGLRLIYYSQIVNDFQKGDIAEGYSVSREKKESFPLTVTSAQKNPTAFYLCASSMASGRYNEQFFGPGTRLTVL.

The chain joins TRBV29-1 to TRBJ2-7; D is perhaps TRBD1 or TRBD2 (6 bases each). Deletions cut 4 bases from V and 2 bases from J, with 12 bases between. The CDR3 consists of 13 residues. Germline loops: CDR1 SQVTM, CDR2 ANQGSEA. The CDR3, as DNA: TGCAGCGTTGTTGAGGGGGGTACCTACGAGCAGTACGTC. Residues: CSVVEGGTYEQYV.

The V call is TRBV6-5, the J call TRBJ1-5, with D perhaps matching TRBD1 (5 bases). Trimming removed 2 bases from V and 7 bases from J, with 9 bases in between. The germline CDR1 and CDR2 sequences are MNHEY and SVGAGI. The CDR3 runs to 13 residues. CDR3 sequence (DNA): TGTGCCAGCAGTTACGCCAGGGACCAGCCCCAGCATTTT. Protein: CASSYARDQPQHF.

This clone was observed once. V is TRBV4-1 and J is TRBJ2-5; 11 nucleotides align to TRBD2. The CDR3 covers 20 residues. Germline-derived CDR1 and CDR2 are MGHRA and YSYEKL. V trimming: 3 bases; J trimming: 1 base; junction bases outside the gene matches: 16. The DNA for the CDR3 is TGCGCCAGCAGCCATCCTGGGGGTAGCGGGAGGGGTAGATTCCAAGAGACCCAGTACTTC. Amino acids: CASSHPGGSGRGRFQETQYF.

In regard to this clone: Other DNA sequences within the sample encode an identical CDR3. V gene TRBV5-1 combines with J gene TRBJ2-3; D perhaps matches TRBD1 (6 bases). V dropped 2 bases and J dropped 0 bases, with 7 bases sitting between them. Germline V CDR1 and CDR2: SGHRS, YFSETQ. This CDR3 contains 14 residues. CDR3 nucleotides: TGCGCCAGCAGCTTAGGACAGAGCACAGATACGCAGTATTTT. Translated: CASSLGQSTDTQYF.

The rearrangement links TRBV28 to TRBJ2-3, with D maybe TRBD1 (5 bases). V gave up 3 bases and J gave up 5 bases, with 15 bases separating them. The CDR3 runs 15 residues. Germline-derived CDR1 and CDR2 are MDHEN and SYDVKM. CDR3 DNA: TGTGCCAGCAGTTTCCGCCCAGATAGGGGAGATACGCAGTATTTT. Residues: CASSFRPDRGDTQYF.

The chain links TRBV30 to TRBJ1-1; D not resolved. The CDR3 extends over 14 amino acids. Trimming took 4 bases from V and 5 from J, leaving 17 bases between them. Germline CDR1 and CDR2: GTSNPN and SVGIG (reference sequence). CDR3 DNA: TGTGCCTGGATTAAGGCGGGTCCGAGGACTGAAGCTTTCTTT. Encoded protein: CAWIKAGPRTEAFF.

The V and J genes are TRBV11-3 and TRBJ2-3; the D gene is possibly TRBD1 (6 bases). The germline V gene encodes CDR1 SGHNT and CDR2 YENEEA. Trimming pared 5 bases from V and 12 bases from J, leaving 18 bases between. The CDR3 totals 13 residues. This CDR3 reads CASSPDARDKQYF. The CDR3 bases are TGTGCCAGCAGCCCAGATGCCCGGGACAAACAGTATTTT.

The CDR3: CASSPPPGDKYNEQFF. The CDR3 DNA is TGTGCCAGCTCACCACCGCCCGGGGACAAGTACAATGAGCAGTTCTTC. This chain links TRBV18 with TRBJ2-1, with D possibly being TRBD1 (6 bases). The germline V gene has CDR1 KGHSH and CDR2 LQKENI. The CDR3 totals 16 residues. Deletions cut 0 bases from V and 4 bases from J, with 13 bases between.